These T cell receptor beta chains were read from a single sample in a study of human T cells and chemical hapten exposure. Each CDR3 protein is one row after TCRdb ran MiXCR on the 5' RACE reads. The sample contains about 110,000 distinct CDR3 sequences, approximately 20% of which appear only once. All receptors derive from a human donor in good health. CDR3s include the opening cysteine and the closing phenylalanine or tryptophan. The D gene is left open where the match is weak. Rows give clone size only sometimes, using once, few, many, or a class for an expanded clone.

v_gene	d_gene	j_gene	abundance	CDR3aa	CDR3nt
TRBV4-1	TRBD2	TRBJ2-3	NA	CASSRLLAASTDTQYF	TGCGCCAGCAGCCGACTACTAGCGGCTAGCACAGATACGCAGTATTTT
TRBV11-2	TRBD2	TRBJ2-3	NA	CASSPGTSDTDTQYF	TGTGCCAGCAGCCCGGGGACTAGCGACACAGATACGCAGTATTTT
TRBV6-2/TRBV6-3	NA	TRBJ2-4	many	CASSPIPHIQYF	TGTGCCAGCAGTCCCATCCCACACATTCAGTACTTC
TRBV24-1	TRBD1	TRBJ2-7	few	CAVATGTASYEQYF	TGTGCCGTCGCAACCGGGACAGCCTCCTACGAGCAGTACTTC
TRBV24-1	TRBD2	TRBJ2-5	NA	CATSDELAAQETQYF	TGTGCCACCAGTGACGAACTAGCGGCCCAAGAGACCCAGTACTTC
TRBV19	TRBD1	TRBJ2-3	NA	CASSPGTGGRDTQYF	TGTGCCAGTAGTCCTGGGACAGGGGGGAGAGATACGCAGTATTTT
TRBV5-4	NA	TRBJ2-5	NA	CASSLEGPGQETQYF	TGTGCCAGCAGCTTGGAGGGGCCGGGCCAAGAGACCCAGTACTTC
TRBV15	TRBD1	TRBJ1-5	NA	CATSRDLRTGSFNQPQHF	TGTGCCACCAGCAGAGATCTTAGGACAGGGAGTTTCAATCAGCCCCAGCATTTT
TRBV6-5	TRBD1	TRBJ2-4	few	CASSSLKGAVGPKNIQYF	TGTGCCAGCAGCTCATTAAAGGGGGCAGTAGGCCCCAAAAACATTCAGTACTTC
TRBV28	NA	TRBJ1-6	many	CASSLGGSYNSPLHF	TGTGCCAGCAGTTTGGGGGGCTCCTATAATTCACCCCTCCACTTT
TRBV4-1	NA	TRBJ1-2	few	CASSQQLRGLNYGYTF	TGCGCCAGCAGCCAACAACTCAGGGGTCTTAACTATGGCTACACCTTC
TRBV6-5	TRBD2	TRBJ2-4	many	CASSPRTSRKNIQYF	TGTGCCAGCAGTCCCCGGACTAGCCGAAAAAACATTCAGTACTTC
TRBV12-3/TRBV12-4	TRBD2	TRBJ2-3	NA	CASRTLPTSGSTDTQYF	TGTGCCAGCAGAACCCTCCCGACTAGCGGGAGCACAGATACGCAGTATTTT
TRBV3-1	NA	TRBJ2-7	NA	CASSQEFRLRSSYEQYF	TGTGCCAGCAGCCAAGAGTTTCGGTTACGGAGCTCCTACGAGCAGTACTTC
TRBV11-2	NA	TRBJ2-2	NA	CASSPISGPGELFF	TGTGCCAGCAGCCCGATATCTGGGCCCGGGGAGCTGTTTTTT